Sequencing of this TCR beta chain was carried out in a study of cytomegalovirus exposure and HLA in healthy donors. TCRdb's copy holds only in-frame clones and misses some; the assay was immunoSEQ multiplex PCR. The sample has some 80,000 clones; around 96% are singletons. On this clone itself: Its antigen remains unidentified.

General study points: In vitro checks showed that a few CMV-associated chains really do target CMV antigens. The tendency of first-cohort TCR clusters to co-occur in the 130 or so validation repertoires was identified by a subsequent analysis.

V shed 6 bases, J shed 10 bases, and the junction held 14 bases outside the gene matches. The CDR3 has 15 residues. Germline V gene lookup returns CDR1 MNHNS and CDR2 SASEGT. The chain is built from TRBV6-1 and TRBJ2-1, with 8 bases aligning to TRBD1. Sequenced sample: PBMCs. The clonotype comes from a woman aged 18-35 years in good health and CMV-seronegative. Here the CDR3 reads CASRRGQDPELEQFF. In nucleotides, the CDR3 is TGTGCCAGCAGGAGGGGACAGGATCCCGAGCTGGAGCAGTTCTTC.